These T cell receptor beta chains were read from a single sample in a study of blood T cell repertoires in COVID-19. TCRdb's copy holds only in-frame clones and misses some; the assay was immunoSEQ multiplex PCR. The sample has a few hundred thousand clones, about four fifths seen once; the top ten hold around 16%. Material: peripheral blood. These receptor sequences come from a person between 65 and 79 years old with COVID-19, enrolled during active disease. The CDR3 runs from the conserved cysteine through the conserved F or W. The D gene is left open where the match is weak.

J gene,V gene,D gene,CDR3 protein
TRBJ2-6,TRBV28,TRBD1,CASSQHSVFGQGAPPGANVLTF
TRBJ2-7,TRBV7-2,TRBD2,CASSQSGGAFEQYF
TRBJ2-2,TRBV20-1,TRBD1,CSASPGTVNTGELFF
TRBJ1-4,TRBV28,.,CASSLLSEKLFF
TRBJ2-1,TRBV4-1,TRBD2,CASSQRGLAGLSYNEQFF
TRBJ2-1,TRBV11-2,TRBD2,CASSSRTSGGPTYNEQFF
TRBJ2-1,TRBV9,TRBD2,CASSASGGHNEQFF
TRBJ1-1,TRBV9,TRBD1,CASSGNIGTGNTEAFF
TRBJ2-1,TRBV3-1/TRBV3-2,.,CASSRATHEQFF
TRBJ1-1,TRBV11-2,.,CASSLGYRGMNTEAFF
TRBJ2-7,TRBV28,TRBD1,CASSPSGQGDWSAQYF
TRBJ1-4,TRBV7-2,.,CASSGGIRGEKLFF
TRBJ1-2,TRBV5-4,.,CASSPQGNYGYTF
TRBJ2-1,TRBV4-2,TRBD2,CASSLSGSSYNEQFF
TRBJ2-1,TRBV3-1/TRBV3-2,TRBD2,CASSLPDRGGEQFF
TRBJ2-7,TRBV28,.,CASSFGGGGQRLRYYEQYF
TRBJ2-7,TRBV7-8,.,CASSLALSSEQYF
TRBJ1-2,TRBV28,TRBD1,CASRDRVGYGYTF
TRBJ2-3,TRBV10-1,TRBD1,CASTPGGPDTQYF
TRBJ1-2,TRBV28,.,CASSTQGIGYTF
TRBJ2-7,TRBV7-2,.,CASSLDRTPSYEQYF
TRBJ2-5,TRBV19,TRBD1,CASSTRGTGSFAETQYF
TRBJ1-6,TRBV30,TRBD1,CAGGQDNSPLHF
TRBJ1-2,TRBV5-4,TRBD1,CASTLTGTTGYTF
TRBJ1-5,TRBV3-1/TRBV3-2,.,CASSQVNSMVNQPQHF
TRBJ1-2,TRBV7-2,.,CASSFRGQGSGYTF
TRBJ2-7,TRBV15,TRBD2,CATRVAGAYEQYF
TRBJ2-7,TRBV10-3,.,CAISDGGDEQYF
TRBJ2-3,TRBV5-1,.,CASSLESRPYDTQYF
TRBJ2-1,TRBV4-3,TRBD2,CASSRGEGEQFF
TRBJ1-2,TRBV6-5,.,CATQWGLLYGYTF
TRBJ2-3,TRBV6-4,TRBD1,CASSDRATGRPDTQYF
TRBJ1-1,TRBV24-1,TRBD1,CATSTGQGNYFEAFF
TRBJ1-6,TRBV28,.,CASGSWGVASPLHF
TRBJ2-2,TRBV5-4,.,CASSPDRTGELFF
TRBJ1-4,TRBV9,.,CASSVVAGSEKLFF
TRBJ1-4,TRBV28,.,CASSFPGQGTEKLFF
TRBJ1-2,TRBV19,.,CASSIRGTVNYGYTF
TRBJ2-7,TRBV6-1,TRBD2,CASSEDLAGEQYF
TRBJ2-1,TRBV27,.,CASSLISRIDEQFF
TRBJ1-4,TRBV5-4,TRBD1,CASSQQGGNEKLFF
TRBJ2-6,TRBV19,.,CASSIGGTTGANVLTF
TRBJ2-2,TRBV2,.,CASRAGELFF
TRBJ2-1,TRBV5-1,.,CASSPGRGPSYNEQFF
TRBJ2-1,TRBV7-2,TRBD1,CASSLTGVMAYNEQFF
TRBJ1-5,TRBV14,.,CASSQAFIRDTSNQPQHF
TRBJ2-2,TRBV7-6,.,CASSLDSRAANTGELFF
TRBJ1-2,TRBV6-5,.,CASSSLDRNYGYTF
TRBJ1-1,TRBV5-6,TRBD1,CASRYLDRLNTEAFF